The 14 T cell receptor beta chains listed next were all sequenced from one sample in a study of T-cell memory formation after mild COVID-19. TCRdb called the 5' RACE reads again in MiXCR, with one record for every CDR3 protein. The table records about 180,000 distinct CDR3 sequences, 16% of them present only once. What was sequenced was PBMCs or a T cell subset sorted from them (not recorded which). The receptors shown here come from an adult woman who had mild COVID-19 (a few samples of this study predate the infection). Cell type and time point are not known.

The V gene is TRBV5-1, the J gene TRBJ2-5, with D possibly being TRBD2 (5 bases). This CDR3 is 14 amino acids long. Germline V gives CDR1 SGHRS, CDR2 YFSETQ. V lost 0 bases and J lost 5, with 11 bases in between. As DNA, the CDR3 is TGCGCCAGCAGCTTGGACGAGGGTTGGGAGACCCAGTACTTC. Protein: CASSLDEGWETQYF.

This clonotype was seen more than once but under ten times. The rearrangement joins TRBV5-1 to TRBJ2-1, with 10 bases aligning to TRBD2. Germline V CDR1 and CDR2: SGHRS, YFSETQ. V was clipped by 6 bases and J by 8 bases; unmatched bases: 8. The CDR3 totals 14 residues. In nucleotides, the CDR3 is TGCGCCAGCAAGACTAGCGGGCTTAGCGATGAGCAGTTCTTC. Its translation: CASKTSGLSDEQFF.

The genes are TRBV5-1 and TRBJ2-6; the D is unclear. The CDR3 consists of 14 residues. Trimming stripped 2 bases from V and 4 bases from J, with 7 bases between. In germline, CDR1 is SGHRS, CDR2 YFSETQ. CDR3: CASSFLTGANVLTF. Here the CDR3 DNA reads TGCGCCAGCAGCTTCCTAACAGGGGCCAACGTCCTGACTTTC.

This chain links TRBV11-3 with TRBJ2-2; TRBD2 matches at 12 bases. Germline trimming cut 4 bases from V and 4 bases from J; bases unmatched to any gene: 4. This CDR3 spans 16 amino acids. Germline CDR1 reads SGHNT; CDR2 reads YENEEA. The DNA for the CDR3 is TGTGCCAGCAGCTCCGGACTAGCGGGGTCCACCGGGGAGCTGTTTTTT. Protein sequence: CASSSGLAGSTGELFF.

This CDR3 reads CASSSSGTNEKLFF. DNA of the CDR3: TGTGCCAGCAGCAGCTCGGGGACTAATGAAAAACTGTTTTTT. The chain employs TRBV7-2 and TRBJ1-4; D is ambiguous. The CDR3 has 14 amino acids. The ends were cut back, 5 bases at V and 2 bases at J, with 9 bases in the middle. Germline CDR1 reads SGHTA; CDR2 reads FQGNSA.

The chain joins TRBV6-1 to TRBJ1-1; D remains unclear. Germline CDR1 and CDR2: MNHNS and SASEGT. The CDR3 loop spans 14 amino acids. V was trimmed by 0 bases and J by 1 base, leaving 6 bases between them. In nucleotides, the CDR3 is TGTGCCAGCAGTGAAGCGGCGGGGAACACTGAAGCTTTCTTT. It codes for CASSEAAGNTEAFF.

The chain couples TRBV7-7 to TRBJ2-5; no clear D. V lost 3 bases and J lost 3, with 8 bases in between. Germline lookup yields CDR1 SSHAT and CDR2 FNYEAQ (reference sequence). The CDR3 contains 13 residues. The CDR3 DNA sequence: TGTGCCAGCAGCTTGGCACAGAAAGAGACCCAGTACTTC. Translating it yields CASSLAQKETQYF.

This clonotype was detected many times. The rearrangement joins TRBV7-2 to TRBJ2-5; 7 nucleotides match TRBD2. V shed 6 bases, J shed 9 bases, and the junction held 10 bases outside the gene matches. The length of the CDR3 is 13 residues. The germline V gene encodes CDR1 SGHTA and CDR2 FQGNSA. The CDR3 DNA follows: TGTGCCAGCAGGAATTTTTCGGGGGGATCCCAGTACTTC. Amino acids: CASRNFSGGSQYF. Looking up the rest from reference TRBV7-2 and TRBJ2-5 gives the full variable domain: GAGVSQSPSNKVTEKGKDVELRCDPISGHTALYWYRQSLGQGLEFLIYFQGNSAPDKSGLPSDRFSAERTGGSVSTLTIQRTQQEDSAVYLCASRNFSGGSQYFGPGTRLLVL.

The chain uses TRBV6-1 and TRBJ1-5; TRBD1 is a possible D gene (6 bases). V lost 4 bases and J 1 base, leaving 8 bases between the germline ends. This CDR3 comprises 14 residues. Germline lookup yields CDR1 MNHNS and CDR2 SASEGT. The CDR3 nucleotides are TGTGCCAGCAGTGTCGGACAGAGCAATCAGCCCCAGCATTTT. Amino acid sequence: CASSVGQSNQPQHF.

This clonotype was detected a few times. The CDR3 spells CASSFGLFNEQFF. The CDR3 DNA reads as TGTGCCAGCAGCTTTGGGCTCTTCAATGAGCAGTTCTTC. This chain links TRBV5-5 with TRBJ2-1, with D unresolved. Trimming shortened V by 2 bases and J by 6 bases, and 9 bases separated the two germline ends. Germline loops: CDR1 SGHKS, CDR2 YYEKEE (reference sequence). The CDR3 runs 13 residues.

This clonotype was detected only a few times. J is TRBJ2-1 and V is TRBV20-1; perhaps TRBD2 as D (6 bases). Germline V gene lookup returns CDR1 DFQATT and CDR2 SNEGSKA (reference sequence). CDR3 size: 14 residues. Deletions cut 6 bases from V and 7 bases from J, with 19 bases between. The CDR3 region is CSALRQAGGNEQFF. The DNA for the CDR3 is TGCAGTGCCCTTCGGCAAGCGGGTGGGAATGAGCAGTTCTTC.

The chain has TRBV12-3 or TRBV12-4 and TRBJ2-7, with a weak D call TRBD2 (5 bases). Trimming pared 5 bases from V and 5 bases from J, leaving 16 bases between. The CDR3 is 14 amino acids. The CDR3 here is CASSARPGNHEQYF. CDR3 bases: TGTGCCAGCAGTGCAAGGCCGGGGAACCACGAGCAGTACTTC.

This clonotype was seen only a few times. J is TRBJ1-2 and V is TRBV3-1; unclear D gene. Per the germline V gene, CDR1 is LGHDT and CDR2 is YNNKEL (reference sequence). Trimming cost V 1 base and J 5 bases, with 5 bases left between them. The CDR3 loop spans 12 amino acids. As DNA, the CDR3 is TGTGCCAGCAGCCAAGTTGGTTATGGCTACACCTTC. It encodes CASSQVGYGYTF.

This clonotype was seen more than once but under ten times. V is TRBV25-1 and J is TRBJ1-1, with D possibly being TRBD1 (5 bases). The CDR3 has 10 amino acids. The V gene lost 7 bases and the J gene lost 9 bases, with 9 bases spanning the gap. Germline V gives CDR1 MGHDK, CDR2 SYGVNS. The CDR3 loop reads CASMEGQAFF. Here the CDR3 DNA reads TGTGCCAGCATGGAGGGGCAAGCTTTCTTT.